These T cell receptor beta chains were read from a single sample in a study of tumor-infiltrating lymphocytes in primary liver carcinoma. TCRdb fed the multiplex PCR reads into MiXCR, producing one record per CDR3 protein. The repertoire holds roughly 100,000 distinct CDR3 sequences, with roughly 69% as singletons. Sequencing was performed on liver tumor tissue from sampling region 5. The receptor source for this set is an older woman with primary liver carcinoma and hepatitis B virus infection. CDR3s include the opening cysteine and the closing phenylalanine or tryptophan. The order of the fields is CDR3 protein, CDR3 DNA, CDR3 length, J gene, V gene, clone size, D gene. The D gene is left open where the match is weak. Clone size is shown for a subset of rows, as once, few, many or a class of expanded clone.

cdr3_aa: CAGSEVAGSPGTRYF
cdr3_nt: TGTGCCGGCAGTGAAGTTGCGGGAAGCCCCGGGACCCGGTACTTC
cdr3_length: 15
j_call: TRBJ2-5
v_call: TRBV6-1
clone_size: once
d_call: .

cdr3_aa: CASSLNRGFYGYTF
cdr3_nt: TGTGCCAGCAGCTTAAACAGGGGATTCTATGGCTACACCTTC
cdr3_length: 14
j_call: TRBJ1-2
v_call: TRBV11-2
clone_size: large
d_call: TRBD1

cdr3_aa: CDSSLVGEYQNTEAFF
cdr3_nt: TGTGACAGCAGCTTAGTCGGGGAATACCAGAACACTGAAGCTTTCTTC
cdr3_length: 16
j_call: TRBJ1-1
v_call: TRBV11-3
clone_size: .
d_call: .

cdr3_aa: CASRLSGNTF
cdr3_nt: TGTGCCAGTAGACTGTCTGGTAACACCTTC
cdr3_length: 10
j_call: TRBJ1-2
v_call: TRBV12-3/TRBV12-4
clone_size: .
d_call: .

cdr3_aa: CASSLVTEAQYF
cdr3_nt: TGTGCCAGCAGCTTAGTCACAGAGGCCCAATACTTC
cdr3_length: 12
j_call: TRBJ2-5
v_call: TRBV11-3
clone_size: .
d_call: .

cdr3_aa: CASRNAGKKDSTGELFF
cdr3_nt: TGTGCCAGCAGGAACGCTGGTAAAAAAGACTCCACCGGGGAGCTGTTTTTT
cdr3_length: 17
j_call: TRBJ2-2
v_call: TRBV11-1
clone_size: many
d_call: .

cdr3_aa: CTSSVGQGAMGEQYF
cdr3_nt: TGTACCAGCAGCGTAGGACAGGGGGCGATGGGGGAGCAGTACTTC
cdr3_length: 15
j_call: TRBJ2-7
v_call: TRBV7-8
clone_size: .
d_call: TRBD1

cdr3_aa: CASSLDWVSLAGPYEQYF
cdr3_nt: TGTGCCAGCAGCTTAGATTGGGTCAGTCTAGCGGGTCCCTACGAGCAGTACTTC
cdr3_length: 18
j_call: TRBJ2-7
v_call: TRBV11-2
clone_size: large
d_call: TRBD2

cdr3_aa: CANSQTSVSGELYF
cdr3_nt: TGTGCCAACAGCCAGACTAGCGTGAGTGGTGAGCTGTACTTC
cdr3_length: 14
j_call: TRBJ2-7
v_call: TRBV11-2
clone_size: .
d_call: TRBD2

cdr3_aa: CASRTSGSHDTQYF
cdr3_nt: TGTGCCAGCAGGACTAGCGGAAGTCATGATACGCAGTATTTT
cdr3_length: 14
j_call: TRBJ2-3
v_call: TRBV6-5
clone_size: .
d_call: TRBD2

cdr3_aa: CASSWTSWAEQFF
cdr3_nt: TGTGCCAGCAGTTGGACTAGCTGGGCAGAACAGTTCTTC
cdr3_length: 13
j_call: TRBJ2-1
v_call: TRBV11-2
clone_size: .
d_call: TRBD2

cdr3_aa: CASRLADDTYTQYF
cdr3_nt: TGTGCCAGCAGGCTAGCGGATGACACATATACGCAATATTTT
cdr3_length: 14
j_call: TRBJ2-3
v_call: TRBV11-3
clone_size: .
d_call: TRBD2

cdr3_aa: CASSTPKSGTSGRYEQFF
cdr3_nt: TGTGCCAGCAGCACCCCAAAATCAGGCACTAGTGGGAGATATGAGCAGTTCTTC
cdr3_length: 18
j_call: TRBJ2-1
v_call: TRBV11-1
clone_size: .
d_call: .

cdr3_aa: CASTLAKVRGHGYTF
cdr3_nt: TGTGCCAGCACCTTGGCCAAAGTGCGGGGCCATGGCTACACCTTC
cdr3_length: 15
j_call: TRBJ1-2
v_call: TRBV5-6
clone_size: .
d_call: .

cdr3_aa: CATSRQNSGANVLSF
cdr3_nt: TGTGCCACCTCAAGACAGAACTCTGGGGCCAACGTCCTGAGTTTC
cdr3_length: 15
j_call: TRBJ2-6
v_call: TRBV18
clone_size: .
d_call: .

cdr3_aa: CASSLRPGQGFYNEQFF
cdr3_nt: TGTGCCAGCAGCTTACGACCGGGACAGGGGTTCTACAATGAACAGTTCTTC
cdr3_length: 17
j_call: TRBJ2-1
v_call: TRBV11-2
clone_size: .
d_call: TRBD1

cdr3_aa: CANSVSGSSVYEQYF
cdr3_nt: TGTGCCAACAGTGTTAGCGGGAGCTCCGTCTACGAGCAGTACTTC
cdr3_length: 15
j_call: TRBJ2-7
v_call: TRBV7-8
clone_size: few
d_call: TRBD2

cdr3_aa: CASSLELPGRAVQETQYF
cdr3_nt: TGCGCCAGCAGCTTGGAGCTACCGGGAAGGGCGGTACAAGAGACCCAGTACTTC
cdr3_length: 18
j_call: TRBJ2-5
v_call: TRBV5-1
clone_size: .
d_call: .

cdr3_aa: CVTKKGPGSWPQYF
cdr3_nt: TGTGTCACCAAGAAGGGCCCTGGGTCGTGGCCCCAGTATTTT
cdr3_length: 14
j_call: TRBJ2-3
v_call: TRBV6-6
clone_size: .
d_call: .

cdr3_aa: CDISAPAGGTNTIYF
cdr3_nt: TGTGACATCAGTGCGCCGGCAGGAGGGACAAACACCATATATTTT
cdr3_length: 15
j_call: TRBJ1-3
v_call: TRBV10-3
clone_size: .
d_call: .

cdr3_aa: CSTKKSTGRPDEQYF
cdr3_nt: TGCAGTACTAAAAAGTCGACAGGGAGACCGGACGAGCAGTACTTC
cdr3_length: 15
j_call: TRBJ2-7
v_call: TRBV20-1
clone_size: few
d_call: TRBD1

cdr3_aa: CSVDRGGETQYF
cdr3_nt: TGCAGCGTTGATAGAGGGGGAGAGACCCAGTATTTC
cdr3_length: 12
j_call: TRBJ2-5
v_call: TRBV29-1
clone_size: .
d_call: .

cdr3_aa: CVSSRIQGSDTQYF
cdr3_nt: TGTGTCAGCAGCCGAATCCAAGGCTCAGATACGCAGTATTTT
cdr3_length: 14
j_call: TRBJ2-3
v_call: TRBV5-4
clone_size: .
d_call: .

cdr3_aa: CTSSLGVVNYEQYF
cdr3_nt: TGTACCAGCAGTTTAGGGGTAGTAAACTACGAGCAGTACTTC
cdr3_length: 14
j_call: TRBJ2-7
v_call: TRBV12-3/TRBV12-4
clone_size: .
d_call: .

cdr3_aa: CSATGTGDQPQHF
cdr3_nt: TGCAGCGCTACAGGGACGGGAGATCAGCCCCAGCATTTT
cdr3_length: 13
j_call: TRBJ1-5
v_call: TRBV29-1
clone_size: .
d_call: .

cdr3_aa: CASSPRGQGYAEAFF
cdr3_nt: TGTGCCAGCAGCCCTAGGGGACAGGGTTACGCTGAAGCTTTCTTC
cdr3_length: 15
j_call: TRBJ1-1
v_call: TRBV11-2
clone_size: .
d_call: TRBD1

cdr3_aa: CTSSLVGQGGQPQHF
cdr3_nt: TGTACCAGCAGTTTAGTGGGACAGGGCGGCCAGCCCCAGCATTTT
cdr3_length: 15
j_call: TRBJ1-5
v_call: TRBV12-3/TRBV12-4
clone_size: .
d_call: TRBD1

cdr3_aa: CASTVTALWPQHF
cdr3_nt: TGTGCCAGCACCGTGACAGCCCTGTGGCCCCAGCATTTT
cdr3_length: 13
j_call: TRBJ1-5
v_call: TRBV28
clone_size: many
d_call: .

cdr3_aa: CASWVGHQPQHF
cdr3_nt: TGTGCCAGCTGGGTGGGGCACCAGCCCCAACATTTT
cdr3_length: 12
j_call: TRBJ1-5
v_call: TRBV28
clone_size: .
d_call: .

cdr3_aa: CAISLTGHNTGELFF
cdr3_nt: TGTGCCATCAGCTTAACGGGACATAACACCGGGGAGCTGTTTTTT
cdr3_length: 15
j_call: TRBJ2-2
v_call: TRBV11-2
clone_size: .
d_call: .

cdr3_aa: CASSLGGGGTNEKLFF
cdr3_nt: TGTGCCAGCAGCTTGGGGGGAGGAGGCACTAATGAAAAACTGTTTTTT
cdr3_length: 16
j_call: TRBJ1-4
v_call: TRBV5-4
clone_size: many
d_call: .

cdr3_aa: CASSPGLAGGGTQCF
cdr3_nt: TGCGCCAGCAGCCCGGGACTAGCGGGAGGCGGGACCCAGTGCTTC
cdr3_length: 15
j_call: TRBJ2-5
v_call: TRBV4-1
clone_size: .
d_call: TRBD2